This T cell receptor (beta chain) was captured by sequencing in a study of blood T cell repertoires in COVID-19. The assay was immunoSEQ multiplex PCR, and TCRdb's table has in-frame clones only and misses some. The table lists tens of thousands of clones, roughly 89% of them singletons, with about 51% in the top ten. The CDR3 is made up of 15 amino acids. V lost 4 bases to trimming and J lost 4 bases, with 16 bases between them. Germline CDR1 and CDR2: SNHLY and FYNNEI. The origin of this receptor is a human donor with acute or convalescent COVID-19. The donor label of this sample is uncertain. Input material: peripheral blood. The chain uses TRBV2 and TRBJ1-1; no clear D gene. CDR3 region: CASSARSIRGTEAFF. As DNA, the CDR3 is TGTGCCAGCAGTGCTCGCTCCATTCGCGGCACTGAAGCTTTCTTT.